The 19 T cell receptor beta chains presented below share a single source sample, sequenced in a study of T cells expressing NK-cell markers. TCRdb reworked the 5' RACE reads into one entry per CDR3 protein, no DNA. Its table lists roughly 180,000 distinct CDR3 sequences. The sequenced sample was blood T cells: a sorted CD56 or NKG2C T cell subset, CD4+ or CD8+ T cells, or bulk PBMC T cells (not recorded which). The receptors come from a woman between 18 and 75 years old in good health.

The chain has TRBV30 and TRBJ1-4; with no DNA, the TCRdb D assignment of TRBD1 cannot be verified. Germline lookup yields CDR1 GTSNPN and CDR2 SVGIG (reference sequence). CDR3 size: 13 residues. The CDR3 reads CAWSVQGAGKLFF. Full variable domain (missing parts from reference TRBV30 and TRBJ1-4): SQTIHQWPATLVQPVGSPLSLECTVEGTSNPNLYWYRQAAGRGLQLLFYSVGIGQISSEVPQNLSASRPQDRQFILSSKKLLLSDSGFYLCAWSVQGAGKLFFGSGTQLSVL.

The chain employs TRBV5-1 and TRBJ2-3; TCRdb's assignment of TRBD2 cannot be checked, as there is no DNA. Germline CDR1 reads SGHRS; CDR2 reads YFSETQ. This CDR3 contains 16 residues. The CDR3 here is CASTPGVTGGSDTQYF.

The rearrangement joins TRBV7-8 to TRBJ1-1. The CDR3 is 14 amino acids. Looked up from germline, CDR1 is SGHVS and CDR2 is FQNEAQ. This CDR3 is CASSLKSQGTEAFF.

This sequence joins TRBV20-1 and TRBJ2-1; checking the TCRdb D call of TRBD2 is not possible without DNA. The CDR3 spans 15 residues. The germline gives CDR1 DFQATT, CDR2 SNEGSKA (reference sequence). CDR3 loop: CSAGLLAGAGNEQFF.

The chain couples TRBV12-2 to TRBJ1-5. TRBV12-2 is deemed a pseudogene. The CDR3 is 14 amino acids. CDR3 in amino acids: CASRCRSIYQPQHF.

V is TRBV20-1 and J is TRBJ2-3; TCRdb indicates TRBD2, and absent DNA this call remains unverified. The length of the CDR3 is 17 residues. Germline V gene lookup returns CDR1 DFQATT and CDR2 SNEGSKA (reference sequence). CDR3 sequence reads: CSARVAGGPTFSDTQYF.

The V and J genes are TRBV2 and TRBJ2-3; TCRdb reports TRBD2, a call that lacks DNA to check it against. The CDR3 length is 16 residues. Germline CDR1 is SNHLY and CDR2 is FYNNEI. The CDR3 loop is CASSVLAGASTDTQYF.

The chain is built from TRBV3-1 and TRBJ2-3; as DNA is missing, the TRBD2 call by TCRdb cannot be tested. Germline lookup yields CDR1 LGHDT and CDR2 YNNKEL (reference sequence). This CDR3 contains 15 residues. This CDR3 reads CASSQVPSGIVTQYF.

The chain combines TRBV28 with TRBJ2-5; TCRdb's D call of TRBD2 is untestable without DNA. The CDR3 is made up of 14 amino acids. The germline V gene has CDR1 MDHEN and CDR2 SYDVKM. The CDR3: CASTPGWAQETQYF.

The rearrangement joins TRBV2 to TRBJ1-4. CDR3 size: 14 residues. Germline assignment: CDR1 SNHLY and CDR2 FYNNEI. The CDR3 reads CASSEATSYEKLFF.

This rearrangement joins TRBV7-2 to TRBJ2-3. The CDR3 totals 16 residues. CDR1 and CDR2 (germline): SGHTA, FQGNSA. The chain's CDR3 is CASSLVPRHLTDTQYF.

The rearrangement links TRBV24-1 to TRBJ2-1; the TCRdb call, TRBD1, lacks DNA for checking. The CDR3 is 14 amino acids. Germline loops: CDR1 KGHDR, CDR2 SFDVKD. The CDR3 sequence: CATVGPPVPDEQFF.

This chain joins TRBV5-1 and TRBJ2-5; TCRdb outputs TRBD1, but without DNA this stays unchecked. This CDR3 has 18 amino acids. Germline V gene lookup returns CDR1 SGHRS and CDR2 YFSETQ. CDR3 sequence: CASSLISVVPRGSETQYF.

The V call is TRBV7-9, the J call TRBJ1-1. From germline, CDR1 is SEHNR and CDR2 FQNEAQ (reference sequence). The CDR3 is made up of 11 amino acids. CDR3 sequence: CASSLGGEAFF.

The chain couples TRBV3-1 to TRBJ2-7; the TRBD1 assignment by TCRdb is unverifiable without DNA. This CDR3 is built from 15 residues. Germline assignment: CDR1 LGHDT and CDR2 YNNKEL (reference sequence). The CDR3 is CASSQRGEGNYEQYF.

The chain has TRBV27 and TRBJ2-3; there is no DNA to check the TCRdb D call of TRBD2. The CDR3 extends over 16 amino acids. Germline assignment: CDR1 MNHEY and CDR2 SMNVEV (reference sequence). The CDR3 loop reads CASSLQALAYTDTQYF.

This chain connects TRBV12-3 or TRBV12-4 to TRBJ2-1; the TCRdb call, TRBD1, lacks DNA for checking. The CDR3 loop spans 13 amino acids. The CDR3 region is CASSSRGDNEQFF.

The chain links TRBV12-3 or TRBV12-4 to TRBJ1-5; TCRdb's D gene call, TRBD1, goes unchecked for lack of DNA. The CDR3 runs to 14 residues. This chain's CDR3 is CASSIIRGVQPQHF.

This sequence joins TRBV14 and TRBJ1-1; TCRdb's D call of TRBD1 is untestable without DNA. CDR1 and CDR2 from the germline V gene are SGHDN and FVKESK. The CDR3 sequence is 15 residues long. The CDR3 loop reads CASSQTTGTNTEAFF.